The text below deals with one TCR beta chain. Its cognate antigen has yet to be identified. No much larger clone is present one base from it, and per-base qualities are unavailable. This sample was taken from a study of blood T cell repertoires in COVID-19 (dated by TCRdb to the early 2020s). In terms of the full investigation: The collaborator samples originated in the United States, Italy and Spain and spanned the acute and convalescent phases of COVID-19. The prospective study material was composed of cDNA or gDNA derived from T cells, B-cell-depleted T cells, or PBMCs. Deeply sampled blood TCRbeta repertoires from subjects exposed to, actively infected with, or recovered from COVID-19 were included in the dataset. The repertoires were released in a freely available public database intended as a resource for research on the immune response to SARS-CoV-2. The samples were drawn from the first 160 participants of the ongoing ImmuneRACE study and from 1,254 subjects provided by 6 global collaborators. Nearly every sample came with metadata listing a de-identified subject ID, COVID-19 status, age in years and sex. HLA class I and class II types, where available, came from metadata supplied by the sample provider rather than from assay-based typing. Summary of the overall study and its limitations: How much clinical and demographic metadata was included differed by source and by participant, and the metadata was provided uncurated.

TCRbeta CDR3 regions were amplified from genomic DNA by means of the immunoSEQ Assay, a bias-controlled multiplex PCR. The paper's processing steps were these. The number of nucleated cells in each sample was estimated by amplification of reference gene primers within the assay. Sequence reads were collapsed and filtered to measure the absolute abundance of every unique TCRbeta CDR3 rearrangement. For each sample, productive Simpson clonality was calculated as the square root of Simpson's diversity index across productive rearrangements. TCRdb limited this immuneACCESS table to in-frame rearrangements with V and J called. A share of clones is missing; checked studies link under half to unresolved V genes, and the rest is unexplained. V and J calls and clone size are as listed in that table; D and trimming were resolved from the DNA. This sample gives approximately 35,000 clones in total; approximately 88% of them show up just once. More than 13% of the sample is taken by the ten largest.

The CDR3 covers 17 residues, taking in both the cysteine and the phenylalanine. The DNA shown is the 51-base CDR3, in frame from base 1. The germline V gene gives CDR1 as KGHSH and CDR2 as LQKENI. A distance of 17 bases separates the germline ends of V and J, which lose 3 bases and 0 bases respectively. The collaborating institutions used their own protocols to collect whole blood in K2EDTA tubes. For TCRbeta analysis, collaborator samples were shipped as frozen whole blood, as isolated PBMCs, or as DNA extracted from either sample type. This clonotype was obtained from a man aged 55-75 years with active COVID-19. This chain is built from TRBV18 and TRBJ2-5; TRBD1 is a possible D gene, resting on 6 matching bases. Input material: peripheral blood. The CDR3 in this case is CASSPTWGQGNQETQYF. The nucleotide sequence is TGTGCCAGCTCACCCACGTGGGGGCAGGGGAACCAAGAGACCCAGTACTTC.